The 8 T cell receptor beta chains reported below all come from one sample, sequenced in a study of cytomegalovirus exposure and HLA in healthy donors. PCR amplification relied on 60 Vbeta primers (plus 13 Jbeta primers). The protocol was immunoSEQ multiplex PCR, while the TCRdb copy is restricted to in-frame clones and leaves out a portion. Seen here are 72,000 or so clones, 70% to 75% observed once, and the top ten hold around 10%. The sequenced sample consisted of PBMCs. Receptors originate from a human donor in good health.

The chain combines TRBV28 with TRBJ1-1, with 8 bases lining up with TRBD1. This CDR3 comprises 15 residues. The V and J ends lost 4 bases and 0 bases, in that order; junction bases with no gene match: 4. Germline V gene data show CDR1 as MDHEN and CDR2 as SYDVKM. Written as DNA, the CDR3 is TGTGCCAGCAGTTCGCAGGGGGCCATGAACACTGAAGCTTTCTTT. Translation: CASSSQGAMNTEAFF.

J is TRBJ2-5 and V is TRBV6-5; D might be TRBD1 (6 bases). The germline gives CDR1 MNHEY, CDR2 SVGAGI. There are 13 residues in the CDR3. The V gene lost 6 bases and the J gene lost 4 bases, with 12 bases spanning the gap. CDR3 nucleotide sequence: TGTGCCAGCAGAAGGGGGTATACAGAGACCCAGTACTTC. This translates into CASRRGYTETQYF.

This clone was seen a single time. In DNA form, the CDR3 reads TGCGCCAGCAGCTTGGATAGCAGGGCGGAGAAGCAGTACTTC. It specifies CASSLDSRAEKQYF. The chain couples TRBV5-1 to TRBJ2-7, with TRBD1 as a possible D gene (5 bases). Germline CDR1 reads SGHRS; CDR2 reads YFSETQ. Trimming left V 0 bases short and J 8 bases short, with 15 bases between. The CDR3 extends over 14 amino acids.

V is TRBV9 and J is TRBJ1-4; perhaps TRBD1 as D (6 bases). Germline V CDR1 and CDR2: SGDLS, YYNGEE. The CDR3 covers 16 residues. V lost 4 bases and J 10 bases, leaving 23 bases between the germline ends. The CDR3 sequence: CASSQEMGTGIAKLFF. CDR3 in DNA: TGTGCCAGCAGCCAGGAGATGGGAACAGGGATCGCAAAACTGTTTTTT.

This chain uses TRBV6-5 with TRBJ2-7; tentative D call: TRBD2 (5 bases). V gave up 2 bases and J gave up 0 bases, with 8 bases separating them. Germline values: CDR1 MNHEY, CDR2 SVGAGI. CDR3 length: 14 amino acids. CDR3 sequence reads: CASSYTSGSYEQYF. The DNA of the CDR3 is TGTGCCAGCAGTTACACCAGCGGCTCCTACGAGCAGTACTTC.

The V and J genes are TRBV30 and TRBJ2-1, with D possibly matching TRBD2 (6 bases). V was pared by 2 bases and J by 4 bases, with 9 bases between. This CDR3 spans 13 amino acids. Germline lookup yields CDR1 GTSNPN and CDR2 SVGIG (reference sequence). The DNA for the CDR3 is TGTGCCTGGAGTTGGGACTCTTACAATGAGCAGTTCTTC. This codes for CAWSWDSYNEQFF.

This chain connects TRBV9 to TRBJ2-1; 11 nucleotides match TRBD2. With V trimmed by 1 base and J by 5 bases, 8 bases remained unmatched. The CDR3 covers 17 residues. CDR1 is SGDLS, CDR2 YYNGEE, per germline. CDR3 amino acids: CASSVLAGGVRNNEQFF. The CDR3 region has the DNA TGTGCCAGCAGCGTACTAGCGGGAGGAGTTAGGAACAATGAGCAGTTCTTC.

V and J are TRBV9 and TRBJ2-7, with TRBD1 matching over 8 bases. CDR3 size: 13 residues. Germline CDR1 SGDLS, CDR2 YYNGEE. Germline trimming cut 4 bases from V and 7 bases from J; bases unmatched to any gene: 7. The CDR3 reads CASSPRTGKEQYF. The CDR3 DNA reads as TGTGCCAGCAGCCCACGGACAGGGAAAGAGCAGTACTTC.